This TCR beta chain was recovered during a study of blood T cells in healthy people across ages (dated by TCRdb to the mid-2010s). Looking at the study overall: In model experiments, roughly one uniquely barcoded TCR beta cDNA molecule per two T cells was captured by template switching. The study measured age-related changes in TCR beta repertoire diversity using deep sequencing normalized with unique cDNA molecular identifiers. Donors were grouped into four age groups: young (average about 15 years), middle-aged (39), aged (62) and long-lived (around 80). To avoid experimental bias, donors of different ages were randomly spread across the sequencing lanes. Using the same blood draw, the study looked at two additional independent replicas of 1 million unique cDNA reads for two donors, one aged 18 to 29 and the other aged 80 or older. The paper as a whole reports these results and caveats: Conclusive comparison of naive and antigen-experienced compartments was prevented by the profiling of bulk unsorted PBMCs. A strong correlation was found between observed TCR beta diversity and the percentage of naive T cells measured by flow cytometry. As age increased, observed TCR beta diversity per million T cells dropped in a roughly linear way, and a significant reduction was already evident by age 40. The long-lived group showed more naive CD4+ T cells, fewer expanded clones and increased TCR diversity than the aged group, suggesting age selection. Because donor CMV infection status was unknown, age-related changes in expanded clonotypes were potentially confounded. Estimates of total diversity based on one million sequenced T cells were regarded as lower bounds and as underestimates.

In its sample, this clonotype was seen a few times. Its cognate antigen has yet to be identified. Base-call qualities are not available, and no considerably larger clone is one nucleotide away. To prepare the library, 5' RACE was applied. The sample was run on an Illumina HiSeq 2500. A second PCR of about 6 to 12 cycles was performed with a sample-barcoded 5' primer and a J-beta primer mix. A unique molecular identifier was introduced onto each TCR beta cDNA molecule by a template-switch 5' adaptor carrying 12 random nucleotides. Each sample yielded at least 3 million CDR3-containing paired-end reads. First-strand cDNA was synthesized from all RNA with the Mint cDNA synthesis kit, primed by a TRBC-specific oligonucleotide. After uracil-DNA glycosylase treatment, a first 18-cycle PCR used universal primers M1SS and BC2_uni_R on all cDNA. The published analysis was carried out like this. For normalization, 1 million high-quality reads were randomly selected from each sample, with every read carrying a distinct molecular identifier. Instead of being binned into consensus sequences, reads that shared molecular identifiers were thrown out. MiTCR, with a Q25 quality threshold and the strictest error-elimination algorithm, was used for CDR3 identification, clonotype clustering and error correction. A nonparametric unseen species model with Euler transformation was used to estimate a lower bound on total TCR beta diversity. The raw public data were reprocessed by TCRdb itself: fastp quality trimming at Q25, MiXCR clonotype calling, in-frame beta chains only. Each entry is one CDR3 protein sequence, shown with its most common DNA and genes. The V and J calls were not made by the authors but by TCRdb's processing. Counted in this sample were some 690,000 distinct CDR3 sequences; about 20% of them appeared once. The ten largest clones represent roughly 22% of the sample.

CDR1 is given as MNHNY and CDR2 as SVGAGI, both from the germline V gene (reference sequence). The CDR3 holds 14 amino acids from the cysteine to the phenylalanine. Just CDR3 DNA is preserved here, 42 bases in frame from base 1. V has 7 bases trimmed and J has 2 bases trimmed; junction bases matching no gene number 4. Donors were a few dozen systemically healthy Caucasian individuals from Russia aged roughly 6 to 90 years. Around 10 milliliters of peripheral blood were collected from each donor into EDTA-treated Vacutainer tubes. Ficoll-Paque density-gradient centrifugation was used to isolate PBMCs, with at least 7 million obtained per sample. Total RNA, at least 6 micrograms per sample, was extracted from PBMCs with Trizol reagent. Naive CD45RAhigh/CD27high T cell percentages were measured by flow cytometry on a PBMC aliquot from every donor.

The receptor was isolated from a man in his sixties or seventies in good health. The sequencing sample was made of blood. The chain uses TRBV6-6 and TRBJ1-5; 8 middle bases align to TRBD1. The DNA sequence is as follows: TGTGCCAGCAACCAGGGGGCCGGCAATCAGCCCCAGCATTTT. Its protein reads: CASNQGAGNQPQHF.